A single sample gave rise to the 32 T cell receptor beta chains below, sequenced in a study of T cell repertoires in cytomegalovirus infection. Antigens for these TCRs are unknown. A single record per CDR3 protein comes from TCRdb applying MiXCR to the reads. Here the sample spans over 250,000 distinct CDR3 sequences, roughly a fifth being singletons. Sequenced material: cultured PBMCs, taken from culture after CMV antigen stimulation. The receptors shown here come from a human donor in good health (CMV status not recorded). Some clones in this sample may be carry-over from other donors' samples.

The chain carries TRBV4-2 and TRBJ2-2; 9 positions agree with TRBD2. From germline, CDR1 is LGHNA and CDR2 YNFKEQ. J was trimmed by 2 bases and V by 4 bases; bases with no gene match: 5. CDR3 size: 16 residues. The CDR3 DNA reads as TGTGCCAGCAGCCTTATAGCGGGAGAAAACACCGGGGAGCTGTTTTTT. Translation: CASSLIAGENTGELFF.

This chain joins TRBV4-3 and TRBJ2-5; TRBD2 aligns across 7 bases. J lost 6 bases, V lost 4 bases, and 8 bases had no gene match. This CDR3 region has 14 residues. Germline CDR1 and CDR2: LGHNA and YSLEER. The CDR3 here is CASSPMRGSKTQYF. The CDR3 DNA is TGCGCCAGCAGCCCCATGCGGGGGTCCAAGACCCAGTACTTC.

The chain employs TRBV11-2 and TRBJ2-1; 9 bases fit TRBD1. V lost 4 bases, J lost 2 bases, and 6 bases stayed unmatched. This CDR3 has 16 amino acids. Germline values: CDR1 SGHAT, CDR2 FQNNGV. The CDR3 DNA reads TGTGCCAGCAGCTCACACCGGGACAGGGCCTACAATGAGCAGTTCTTC. This sequence encodes CASSSHRDRAYNEQFF.

This clonotype was counted only a few times. The V call is TRBV6-8, the J call TRBJ2-1; 7 bases map to TRBD2. From germline, CDR1 is MNHGY and CDR2 SAAAGT. The CDR3 spans 14 residues. Trimming took 6 bases from V and 4 from J; bases not matched to a gene: 6. The CDR3 bases are TGTGCCAGCAGAGAACTAGCGAGGTACAATGAGCAGTTCTTC. Its protein is CASRELARYNEQFF.

There are a few counts of this clonotype. The chain employs TRBV29-1 and TRBJ2-3; the match to TRBD2 covers 14 bases. The ends lost 4 bases at V and 7 bases at J; junction bases unmatched: 13. The CDR3 loop spans 17 amino acids. Germline V CDR1 and CDR2: SQVTM, ANQGSEA. CDR3 in DNA: TGCAGCGTTGTCGGGACTAGCGGGAGTACGTTGAGAAATACGCAGTATTTT. It is translated as CSVVGTSGSTLRNTQYF.

This clonotype was counted only a few times. The J gene is TRBJ1-1, the V gene TRBV15; 9 bases are shared with TRBD1. J lost 2 bases, V lost 5 bases, and 6 bases had no gene match. Germline CDR1 and CDR2: LNHNV and YYDKDF (reference sequence). The CDR3 is 15 residues long. DNA of the CDR3: TGTGCCACCAGCGGCGGACAGGGGTTAAACACTGAAGCTTTCTTT. It translates to CATSGGQGLNTEAFF.

The CDR3: CASRPDGNQETQYF. The CDR3 DNA follows: TGTGCCAGCAGACCCGACGGAAACCAAGAGACCCAGTACTTC. The J gene is TRBJ2-5, the V gene TRBV3-1; D gene ambiguous. V lost 6 bases to trimming and J lost 0 bases, with 11 bases between them. This CDR3 region has 14 residues. The germline V gene has CDR1 LGHDT and CDR2 YNNKEL (reference sequence).

This clonotype has ten or more counts. The rearrangement joins TRBV12-3 or TRBV12-4 to TRBJ1-1, with 10 bases matching TRBD1. With V trimmed by 3 bases and J by 5 bases, 3 bases remained unmatched. The CDR3 extends over 14 amino acids. The CDR3 protein is CASSLTGGLTEAFF. CDR3 coding DNA: TGTGCCAGCAGTTTGACAGGGGGCTTAACTGAAGCTTTCTTT.

This clonotype showed up many times. The rearrangement links TRBV19 to TRBJ1-6; possibly TRBD1 for D (5 bases). This CDR3 is 13 amino acids long. Deletions cut 7 bases from V and 4 bases from J, with 8 bases between. Germline CDR1 is LNHDA and CDR2 is SQIVND (reference sequence). CDR3 region: CASTQDYNSPLHF. Here the CDR3 DNA reads TGTGCCAGTACACAGGATTATAATTCACCCCTCCACTTT.

The chain combines TRBV4-3 with TRBJ2-1, with 13 bases matching TRBD2. Trimming removed 5 bases from V and 6 bases from J; junction bases left unmatched: 7. Germline CDR1 is LGHNA and CDR2 is YSLEER. The CDR3 covers 16 residues. CDR3 DNA: TGCGCCAGCAGCGATTCCGGGACTAGCGGGACCAATGAGCAGTTCTTC. This gives the protein CASSDSGTSGTNEQFF.

Only a few counts were recorded for this clonotype. This sequence joins TRBV7-8 and TRBJ2-3; TRBD1 matches at 9 bases. V was clipped by 4 bases and J by 1 base; unmatched bases: 9. The CDR3 has 17 amino acids. Germline V CDR1 and CDR2: SGHVS, FQNEAQ. The CDR3 nucleotides read TGTGCCAGCAGCTCGCGGAGACAGGGGGGTGGCACAGATACGCAGTATTTT. This translates into CASSSRRQGGGTDTQYF.

This clonotype was found a few times. J is TRBJ1-5 and V is TRBV6-2 or TRBV6-3; D not resolved. CDR1 and CDR2 (germline): MNHEY, SVGEGT. The CDR3 is made up of 12 amino acids. The germline V and J ends were trimmed by 3 bases and 7 bases, with 7 bases remaining between them. CDR3 nucleotide sequence: TGTGCCAGCAGTTATATGTTACAGCCCCAGCATTTT. Its protein is CASSYMLQPQHF.

J is TRBJ2-4 and V is TRBV12-3 or TRBV12-4; D possibly corresponds to TRBD2 (5 bases). CDR3 length: 14 residues. With 6 bases removed from V and 3 bases from J, the gap between germline ends came to 12 bases. The CDR3 region is CASSPGISKNIQYF. The CDR3 DNA follows: TGTGCCAGCAGCCCCGGGATTAGCAAAAACATTCAGTACTTC.

The chain carries TRBV4-3 and TRBJ1-1, with D maybe TRBD1 (6 bases). V was pared by 3 bases and J by 1 base, with 15 bases between. This CDR3 comprises 16 residues. Germline assignment: CDR1 LGHNA and CDR2 YSLEER. Here the CDR3 reads CASSHPRGGGNTEAFF. Here the CDR3 DNA reads TGCGCCAGCAGCCACCCGAGGGGGGGTGGGAACACTGAAGCTTTCTTT.

The chain is built from TRBV10-2 and TRBJ2-3, with 8 bases fitting TRBD2. Trimming at V came to 3 bases and at J to 8 bases, leaving 7 bases not matched to a gene. Germline lookup yields CDR1 WSHSY and CDR2 SAAADI. The length of the CDR3 is 14 residues. CDR3 protein: CASSEAAGGRTQYF. CDR3 DNA: TGCGCCAGCAGTGAAGCCGCGGGAGGTCGTACGCAGTATTTT.

The table lists this clonotype with a few counts. This chain connects TRBV6-5 to TRBJ2-7; the D gene could be TRBD1 or TRBD2 (5 bases each). V gave up 5 bases and J gave up 6 bases, with 14 bases separating them. Germline assignment: CDR1 MNHEY and CDR2 SVGAGI. This CDR3 contains 13 residues. The CDR3 DNA is TGTGCCAGCAGTAACGTGGGGGACGGCGAGCAGTACGTC. It encodes CASSNVGDGEQYV.

The sample holds a few counts of this clonotype. The V call is TRBV7-9, the J call TRBJ2-7, with 7 bases fitting TRBD2. Germline trimming cut 4 bases from V and 5 bases from J; bases unmatched to any gene: 11. The CDR3 covers 15 residues. Germline V gives CDR1 SEHNR, CDR2 FQNEAQ (reference sequence). The CDR3, as DNA: TGTGCCAGCAGCTCACCGGGGAGGGTCATCCACGAGCAGTACTTC. This gives the protein CASSSPGRVIHEQYF.

This clonotype was observed once. The CDR3 region has the DNA TGTGCCAGCTCACCTCCTGGACAGGGAGTACAGCCCCAGCATTTT. Residues: CASSPPGQGVQPQHF. The rearrangement links TRBV18 to TRBJ1-5; 8 positions match TRBD1. Germline assignment: CDR1 KGHSH and CDR2 LQKENI. V dropped 3 bases and J dropped 7; count of bases not matched to a gene: 8. The CDR3 extends over 15 amino acids.

The table lists this clonotype with a few counts. The V and J genes are TRBV11-2 and TRBJ2-7; 14 bases are a match to TRBD2. This CDR3 has 16 residues. Germline CDR1 is SGHAT and CDR2 is FQNNGV. V gave up 1 base and J gave up 6 bases; unmatched junction bases: 5. CDR3: CASSLAGTSGRSEQYF. For the CDR3, the DNA is TGTGCCAGCAGCTTAGCCGGGACTAGCGGGAGATCCGAGCAGTACTTC.

V is TRBV6-4 and J is TRBJ1-1; D remains unclear. The ends were cut back, 6 bases at V and 7 bases at J, with 12 bases in the middle. From germline, CDR1 is MRHNA and CDR2 SNTAGT. The CDR3 covers 12 residues. The CDR3 here is CASSRAPLEAFF. The CDR3 nucleotides are TGTGCCAGCAGCCGGGCCCCCCTTGAAGCTTTCTTT.

This clonotype occurred many times. The rearrangement uses TRBV7-9 and TRBJ1-1; no reliable D call. This CDR3 has 14 residues. With 1 base removed from V and 1 base from J, the gap between germline ends came to 7 bases. The germline gives CDR1 SEHNR, CDR2 FQNEAQ (reference sequence). The CDR3 reads CASSLGQRNTEAFF. The DNA of the CDR3 is TGTGCCAGCAGCTTAGGCCAACGGAACACTGAAGCTTTCTTT.

This clonotype was found many times. This sequence joins TRBV27 and TRBJ1-1; TRBD1 matches at 10 bases. Germline V gene data show CDR1 as MNHEY and CDR2 as SMNVEV (reference sequence). Trimming cost V 8 bases and J 4 bases; bases outside gene matches: 7. CDR3 length: 14 amino acids. The CDR3 protein is CASGTGEGSTEAFF. CDR3 in DNA: TGTGCCAGCGGGACAGGGGAGGGGAGCACTGAAGCTTTCTTT.

This clonotype appeared many times. This chain connects TRBV7-6 to TRBJ2-3, with TRBD1 identical over 10 bases. Trimming took 5 bases from V and 4 from J; bases not matched to a gene: 15. The CDR3 covers 18 residues. Germline lookup yields CDR1 SGHVS and CDR2 FNYEAQ. The chain's CDR3 is CASSLNWAGTGVPDTQYF. In DNA, the CDR3 is TGTGCCAGCAGCCTAAATTGGGCCGGGACAGGGGTCCCAGATACGCAGTATTTT. Variable domain in full (rest from reference TRBV7-6 and TRBJ2-3): GAGVSQSPRYKVTKRGQDVALRCDPISGHVSLYWYRQALGQGPEFLTYFNYEAQQDKSGLPNDRFSAERPEGSISTLTIQRTEQRDSAMYRCASSLNWAGTGVPDTQYFGPGTRLTVL.

This clonotype was recorded a few times. V gene TRBV29-1 combines with J gene TRBJ2-2; D is unclear. CDR3 length: 12 amino acids. Germline CDR1 SQVTM, CDR2 ANQGSEA. The V end was cut by 4 bases, the J end by 0 bases, with 3 bases between. The CDR3 is CSVGANTGELFF. CDR3 nucleotide sequence: TGCAGCGTTGGGGCGAACACCGGGGAGCTGTTTTTT.

This clonotype was recorded at least ten times. V and J are TRBV7-8 and TRBJ2-7; the match to TRBD2 covers 7 bases. The CDR3 is 17 residues long. V lost 8 bases and J lost 2; bases outside the gene matches: 18. Germline V gene lookup returns CDR1 SGHVS and CDR2 FQNEAQ. The DNA of the CDR3 is TGTGCCAGCCATCGCCCAGGGAATAAGCGGGACCCCTACGAGCAGTACGTC. This codes for CASHRPGNKRDPYEQYV.

This clonotype has at least ten counts. The rearrangement joins TRBV7-2 to TRBJ2-7; tentative D call: TRBD2 (6 bases). CDR1 and CDR2 (germline): SGHTA, FQGNSA. V was shortened by 6 bases and J by 2 bases, with 11 bases between the two germline ends. This CDR3 has 13 residues. CDR3 amino acids: CASSRDWTYEQYF. The DNA for the CDR3 is TGTGCCAGCAGTAGGGACTGGACCTACGAGCAGTACTTC.

The chain is built from TRBV27 and TRBJ2-1, with 10 positions matching TRBD2. The V and J ends lost 5 bases and 6 bases, in that order; junction bases with no gene match: 10. Germline values: CDR1 MNHEY, CDR2 SMNVEV (reference sequence). The CDR3 has 16 residues. CDR3 bases: TGTGCCAGCAGTGGTCCTAGCGGGAGACCCCTCAATGAGCAGTTCTTC. Translation gives CASSGPSGRPLNEQFF.

This clonotype was counted a few times. The chain has TRBV10-3 and TRBJ1-5, with D perhaps matching TRBD1 (5 bases). There are 14 residues in the CDR3. Germline V CDR1 and CDR2: ENHRY, SYGVKD. V lost 1 base and J 7 bases, leaving 11 bases between the germline ends. CDR3 residues: CAISEFRGWQPQHF. The CDR3 region has the DNA TGTGCCATCAGTGAGTTCCGGGGGTGGCAGCCCCAGCATTTT.

The chain employs TRBV2 and TRBJ1-6; TRBD1 agrees at 11 bases. Germline assignment: CDR1 SNHLY and CDR2 FYNNEI. The CDR3 length is 14 residues. Trimming at V came to 6 bases and at J to 8 bases, leaving 3 bases not matched to a gene. The CDR3 nucleotides are TGTGCCAGCAGACGGACAGGGGGCGATTCACCCCTCCACTTT. It codes for CASRRTGGDSPLHF.

The chain couples TRBV5-1 to TRBJ2-1; 8 bases are shared with TRBD2. The junction had 4 bases not matched to a gene; V was cut back by 5 bases and J by 0 bases. The CDR3 is 15 residues long. The germline V gene has CDR1 SGHRS and CDR2 YFSETQ. The CDR3, as DNA: TGCGCCAGCAGAGCCGGGACTAGCTCCTACAATGAGCAGTTCTTC. Its translation: CASRAGTSSYNEQFF.

The chain recombines TRBV6-2 or TRBV6-3 with TRBJ2-7; D remains unclear. CDR3 length: 17 amino acids. V shed 0 bases and J shed 1 base, with 16 bases lying between them. Germline CDR1 reads MNHEY; CDR2 reads SVGEGT. CDR3 protein: CASSYSYQVFASYEQYV. The CDR3 coding sequence is TGTGCCAGCAGTTACTCGTATCAGGTGTTTGCGTCCTACGAGCAGTACGTC.

This clonotype was found a few times. V gene TRBV12-5 combines with J gene TRBJ1-2, with TRBD1 matching over 10 bases. V shed 1 base and J 7 bases; nucleotides not matched to a gene: 6. The CDR3 loop spans 15 amino acids. CDR1 LGHNT and CDR2 FRNRAP come from the germline V gene. The CDR3 loop is CASGLDWDRGGGYTF. CDR3 sequence (DNA): TGTGCTAGTGGTTTGGATTGGGACAGGGGCGGTGGCTACACCTTC.